Listed below are T cell receptor beta chains from one sample, sequenced in a study of T cells in Graves' hyperthyroidism and ophthalmopathy. Each CDR3 protein is one row after TCRdb ran MiXCR on the multiplex PCR reads. This sample has around 700,000 distinct CDR3 sequences; roughly a sixth occur once, and the top ten carry 16%. The sequencing input was blood. These TCRs come from a woman aged 45-65 years with Graves' hyperthyroidism that later progressed to Graves' ophthalmopathy. Each CDR3 is given with its conserved first and last residue. D genes are given only for firm matches. The size of a clone is reported for some rows only, either as once, few or many, or as a class for expanded clones.

TRBJ1-1,TRBD1,TRBV29-1,NA,TGCAGCGTAGGGACAGGGGGGGATAACACTGAAGCTTTCTTT,CSVGTGGDNTEAFF
TRBJ2-2,NA,TRBV27,many,TGTGCCAGCAGTTTATCGTCGACAGGCACAACCGGGGAGCTGTTTTTT,CASSLSSTGTTGELFF
TRBJ1-1,NA,TRBV7-8,few,TGTGCCAGCAGCTTAGACCTCACAGGAGACACGAGTGAAGCTTTCTTT,CASSLDLTGDTSEAFF
TRBJ2-5,NA,TRBV19,NA,TGTGCCTGTAGTTCAGAGGTTTGGGAGACCCAGTACTTC,CACSSEVWETQYF
TRBJ2-5,NA,TRBV27,NA,TGTGCCGCCAGGGGGGGGGCCTCCGGGACCCAGTACTTC,CAARGGASGTQYF
TRBJ2-1,NA,TRBV7-9,NA,TGTGCCAGCAGCCTCCTCCCCCGGGGGGCCAGGGGTCGGTACAATGAGCAGTTCTTC,CASSLLPRGARGRYNEQFF
TRBJ2-5,NA,TRBV28,many,TGTGCCAGCAGGGGTAGTCTTTGGGGGTTACAAGAGACCCAGTACTTC,CASRGSLWGLQETQYF
TRBJ1-1,NA,TRBV16,NA,TGTGCCAGCAGCCAATCGAGGACAGAGAACACTGAAGCTTTCTTT,CASSQSRTENTEAFF
TRBJ2-3,NA,TRBV7-3,NA,TGTGCCAGCAGCTTAAGTTACCGGGGATCAGGAGATACGCAGTATTTT,CASSLSYRGSGDTQYF
TRBJ1-5,TRBD1,TRBV18,few,TGTGCCAGCTCACCAATTACACTAGACAGGGGATTCGATAGCAATCAGCCCCAGCATTTT,CASSPITLDRGFDSNQPQHF
TRBJ2-3,NA,TRBV5-8,many,TGTGCCAGCAGCTTCAAGGTATCCGATACGCAGTATTTT,CASSFKVSDTQYF
TRBJ2-2,NA,TRBV18,few,TGTGCCAGCTCACCTTACCTACCCGGGACACAAATCACCGGGGAGCTGTTTTTT,CASSPYLPGTQITGELFF
TRBJ2-1,NA,TRBV29-1,many,TGCAGCGCCAACTTGGGATCAATCAATGAGCAGTTCTTC,CSANLGSINEQFF
TRBJ1-1,NA,TRBV29-1,NA,TGCAGCGTTGAAGATCAGAATGCTGAAGCTTTCTTT,CSVEDQNAEAFF
TRBJ2-1,NA,TRBV20-1,few,TGCAGTGCTAGAGATCATCTGAACAGTGGCTCCTACAATGAGCAGTTCTTC,CSARDHLNSGSYNEQFF
TRBJ2-2,TRBD1,TRBV20-1,many,TGCAGTGCTGAGGACAGGAAGAGCACCGGGGAGCTGTTTTTT,CSAEDRKSTGELFF
TRBJ2-1,NA,TRBV9,many,TGTGCCAGCAGCGTAGCATTGGGCTACAATGAGCAGTTCTTC,CASSVALGYNEQFF
TRBJ2-3,NA,TRBV19,NA,TGTGCCAGTACCTCGCTTCGAACAGGGAAAGGGACGCAGTATTTT,CASTSLRTGKGTQYF
TRBJ2-5,NA,TRBV12-3/TRBV12-4,NA,TGTGCCAGCAGTTTGGGGTCAGGGGAACACCAAGAGACCCAGTACTTC,CASSLGSGEHQETQYF
TRBJ2-1,NA,TRBV19,NA,TGTGCCAGTAGTAGTAGGGGAGACAATGAGCAGTTCTTC,CASSSRGDNEQFF
TRBJ1-5,TRBD1,TRBV27,NA,TGTGCCAGCAGCCCGACAGGGGGCAGTCCGCAGCCCCAGCATTTT,CASSPTGGSPQPQHF
TRBJ1-2,TRBD1,TRBV7-7,NA,TGTGCTAGCAGCTTAGCAGCAGGGGGCGAAGTCACAGACTATGGCTACACCTTC,CASSLAAGGEVTDYGYTF
TRBJ1-1,NA,TRBV7-3,once,TGTGCCAGCAGCTTAGACTGGCACACTGAAGCTTTCTTT,CASSLDWHTEAFF
TRBJ2-2,NA,TRBV6-1,NA,TGTGCCAGCAGGACCCCCGTCGGCTATCCCGGACCCGGGGAGCTGTTTTTT,CASRTPVGYPGPGELFF
TRBJ2-7,TRBD1,TRBV6-6,NA,TGTGCCAGCAGTTACTCCGGGACAGGGAGACACGAGCAGTACTTC,CASSYSGTGRHEQYF
TRBJ1-3,NA,TRBV12-3/TRBV12-4,few,TGTGCCAGCAGTGCCGGTGGGTCAAGGGGAAACACCATATATTTT,CASSAGGSRGNTIYF
TRBJ1-2,TRBD1,TRBV12-3/TRBV12-4,many,TGTGCCAGCAGCCGGGACAGGGGGTATGGCTACACCTTC,CASSRDRGYGYTF
TRBJ2-7,NA,TRBV20-1,many,TGCAGTGCTGGGGAGGAGAACGAGCAGTACTTC,CSAGEENEQYF
TRBJ1-3,NA,TRBV18,NA,TGTGCCAGCTCGCCGGGGCGGGGAGTCGGAAACACCATATATTTT,CASSPGRGVGNTIYF
TRBJ1-5,NA,TRBV6-1,NA,TGTGCCAGCACACTGCTTTTCAACGATCAGCCCCAGCATTTT,CASTLLFNDQPQHF
TRBJ2-1,TRBD2,TRBV15,NA,TGTGCCACCAGCAGAGATCGGGCTAGCGGGAGCAATGAGCAGTTCTTC,CATSRDRASGSNEQFF
TRBJ2-1,NA,TRBV11-2,many,TGTGCCAGCAGCTTAAAGGGGGGAGTCTACAATGAGCAGTTCTTC,CASSLKGGVYNEQFF
TRBJ1-6,NA,TRBV6-1,few,TGTGCCAGCAGTGCACTAAGCAGTAGGTCACCCCTCCACTTT,CASSALSSRSPLHF
TRBJ1-5,NA,TRBV12-3/TRBV12-4,many,TGTGCCAGCAGTTTCGGACAGAATCAGCCCCAGCATTTT,CASSFGQNQPQHF
TRBJ2-2,NA,TRBV10-3,once,TGTGCCATCAGATCCGGGACGGCCGGGGAGCTGTTTTTT,CAIRSGTAGELFF
TRBJ1-1,NA,TRBV12-5,few,TGTGCTAGTGGTTTGGTACAACCGAACACTGAAGCTTTCTTT,CASGLVQPNTEAFF
TRBJ1-5,NA,TRBV12-3/TRBV12-4,many,TGTGCCAGCAGTTTAGACTGGGACAACCAGCCCCAGCATTTT,CASSLDWDNQPQHF
TRBJ2-7,TRBD1,TRBV7-2,many,TGTGCCAGCAGCTTAGAAGGGCGTGGACAGGGGGCATTTATCTCCTACGAGCAGTACTTC,CASSLEGRGQGAFISYEQYF
TRBJ1-1,NA,TRBV18,many,TGTGCCAGCTCACCATCAGAGACCATGGACACTGAAGCTTTCTTT,CASSPSETMDTEAFF
TRBJ1-1,NA,TRBV6-5,NA,TGTGCCAGCAGTTACAGAGGGCCAAACACTGAAGCTTTCTTT,CASSYRGPNTEAFF
TRBJ1-3,TRBD1,TRBV7-9,NA,TGTGCCAGCAGCCCTCAGACCGGGACAGGGGGTTCTGGAAACACCATATATTTT,CASSPQTGTGGSGNTIYF
TRBJ2-3,NA,TRBV7-2,few,TGTGCCAGCAGCTGGGGGTCCGCAGATACGCAGTATTTT,CASSWGSADTQYF
TRBJ1-5,NA,TRBV20-1,NA,TGCAGTGCTAGTTACAGGAGAAATCAGCCCCAGCATTTT,CSASYRRNQPQHF
TRBJ1-5,NA,TRBV3-1,many,TGTGCCAGCAGCCAAGATCCCAGAAATCAGCCCCAGCATTTT,CASSQDPRNQPQHF